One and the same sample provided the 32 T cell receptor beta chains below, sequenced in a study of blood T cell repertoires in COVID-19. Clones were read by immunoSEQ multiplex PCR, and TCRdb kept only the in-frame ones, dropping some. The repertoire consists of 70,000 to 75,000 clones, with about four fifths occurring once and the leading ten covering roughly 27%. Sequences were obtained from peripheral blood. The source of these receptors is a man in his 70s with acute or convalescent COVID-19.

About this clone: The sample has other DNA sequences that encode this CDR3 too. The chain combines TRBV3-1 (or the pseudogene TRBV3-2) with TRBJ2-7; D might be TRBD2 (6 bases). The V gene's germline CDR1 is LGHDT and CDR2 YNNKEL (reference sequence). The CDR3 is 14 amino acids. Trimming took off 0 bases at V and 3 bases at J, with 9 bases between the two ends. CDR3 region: CASSQDAGSYEQYF. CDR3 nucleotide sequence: TGTGCCAGCAGCCAAGATGCGGGAAGCTACGAGCAGTACTTC.

The CDR3 region has the DNA TGCGCCAGCAGCCGGTCCAGTCAGGGAGGCACTGAAGCTTTCTTT. Translating gives CASSRSSQGGTEAFF. The chain combines TRBV5-1 with TRBJ1-1; D is perhaps TRBD1 (5 bases). V was trimmed by 4 bases and J by 4 bases, leaving 17 bases between them. This CDR3 contains 15 residues. Germline lookup yields CDR1 SGHRS and CDR2 YFSETQ. Filled out from reference TRBV5-1 and TRBJ1-1, the complete variable domain reads KAGVTQTPRYLIKTRGQQVTLSCSPISGHRSVSWYQQTPGQGLQFLFEYFSETQRNKGNFPGRFSGRQFSNSRSEMNVSTLELGDSALYLCASSRSSQGGTEAFFGQGTRLTVV.

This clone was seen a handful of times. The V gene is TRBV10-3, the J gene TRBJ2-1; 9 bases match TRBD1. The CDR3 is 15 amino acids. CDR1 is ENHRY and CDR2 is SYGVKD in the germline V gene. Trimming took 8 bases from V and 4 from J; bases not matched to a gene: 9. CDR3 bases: TGTGCCATCCTTGATCCGGGACAGGGATACAATGAGCAGTTCTTC. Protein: CAILDPGQGYNEQFF.

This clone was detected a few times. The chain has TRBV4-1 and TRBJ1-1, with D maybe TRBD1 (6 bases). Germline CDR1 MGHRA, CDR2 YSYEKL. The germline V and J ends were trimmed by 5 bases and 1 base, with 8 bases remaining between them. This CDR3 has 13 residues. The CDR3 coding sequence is TGCGCCAGCAGCAGGGGGACGAACACTGAAGCTTTCTTT. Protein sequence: CASSRGTNTEAFF.

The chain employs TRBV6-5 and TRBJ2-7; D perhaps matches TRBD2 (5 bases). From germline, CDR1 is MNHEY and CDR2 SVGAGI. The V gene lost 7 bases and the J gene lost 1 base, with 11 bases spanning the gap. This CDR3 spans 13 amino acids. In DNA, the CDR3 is TGTGCCAGCAACCAAAGGACTTCCTACGAGCAGTACTTC. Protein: CASNQRTSYEQYF.

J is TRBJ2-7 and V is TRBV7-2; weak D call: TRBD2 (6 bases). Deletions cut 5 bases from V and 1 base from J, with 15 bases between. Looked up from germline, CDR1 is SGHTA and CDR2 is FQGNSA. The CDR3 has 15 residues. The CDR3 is CASSAQRVRSYEQYF. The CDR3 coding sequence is TGTGCCAGCAGCGCCCAGCGGGTTAGGTCCTACGAGCAGTACTTC.

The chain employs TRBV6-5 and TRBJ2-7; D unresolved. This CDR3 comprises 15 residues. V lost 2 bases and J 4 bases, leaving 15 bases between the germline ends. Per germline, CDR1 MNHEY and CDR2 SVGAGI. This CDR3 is CASSYDSPTGYEQYF. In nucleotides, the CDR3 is TGTGCCAGCAGTTACGACTCTCCAACTGGGTACGAGCAGTACTTC.

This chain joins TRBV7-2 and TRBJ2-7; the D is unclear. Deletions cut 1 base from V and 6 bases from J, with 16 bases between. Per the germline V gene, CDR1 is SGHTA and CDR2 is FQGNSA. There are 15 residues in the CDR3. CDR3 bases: TGTGCCAGCAGCTTAGACTCAAGTGGTGTGATCGAGCAGTACTTC. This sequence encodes CASSLDSSGVIEQYF.

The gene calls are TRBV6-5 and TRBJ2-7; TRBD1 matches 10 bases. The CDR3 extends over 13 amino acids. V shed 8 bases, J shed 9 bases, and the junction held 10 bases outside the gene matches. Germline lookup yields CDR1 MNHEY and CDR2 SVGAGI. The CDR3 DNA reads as TGTGCCAGCCGACGGGGACAGGGGAGTGTGCAGTACTTC. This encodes CASRRGQGSVQYF.

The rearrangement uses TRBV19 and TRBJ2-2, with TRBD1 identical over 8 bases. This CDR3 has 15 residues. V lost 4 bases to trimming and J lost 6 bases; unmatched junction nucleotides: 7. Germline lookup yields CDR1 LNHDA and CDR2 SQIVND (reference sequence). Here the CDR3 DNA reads TGTGCCAGTAGTAAGCGCCAGGGGGCCCCCGGGGAGCTGTTTTTT. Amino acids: CASSKRQGAPGELFF.

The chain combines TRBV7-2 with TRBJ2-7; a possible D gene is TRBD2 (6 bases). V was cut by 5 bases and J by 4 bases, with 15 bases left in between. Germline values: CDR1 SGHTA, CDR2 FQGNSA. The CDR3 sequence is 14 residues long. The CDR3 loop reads CASSPQSGLYEQYF. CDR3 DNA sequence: TGTGCCAGCAGCCCGCAAAGCGGGCTATACGAGCAGTACTTC.

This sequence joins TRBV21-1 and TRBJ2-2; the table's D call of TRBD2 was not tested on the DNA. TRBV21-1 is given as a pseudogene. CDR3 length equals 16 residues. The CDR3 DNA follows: TGTGCCAGCAGCAATCAAAGACTAGTGGAACCCGGGGAGCTGTTTTTT. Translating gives CASSNQRLVEPGELFF.

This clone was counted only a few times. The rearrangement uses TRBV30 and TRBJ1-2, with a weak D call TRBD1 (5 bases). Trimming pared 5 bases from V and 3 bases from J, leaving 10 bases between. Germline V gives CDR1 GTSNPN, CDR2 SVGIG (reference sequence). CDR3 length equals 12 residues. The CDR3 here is CAWAGTYYGYTF. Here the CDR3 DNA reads TGTGCCTGGGCCGGGACTTACTATGGCTACACCTTC.

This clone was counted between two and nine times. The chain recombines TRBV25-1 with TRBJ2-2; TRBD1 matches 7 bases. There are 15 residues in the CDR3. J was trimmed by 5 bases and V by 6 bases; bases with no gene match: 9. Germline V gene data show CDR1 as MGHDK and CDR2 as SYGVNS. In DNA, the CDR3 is TGTGCCAGCAGCGGGGACAGTCCTCAAACCGGGGAGCTGTTTTTT. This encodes CASSGDSPQTGELFF.

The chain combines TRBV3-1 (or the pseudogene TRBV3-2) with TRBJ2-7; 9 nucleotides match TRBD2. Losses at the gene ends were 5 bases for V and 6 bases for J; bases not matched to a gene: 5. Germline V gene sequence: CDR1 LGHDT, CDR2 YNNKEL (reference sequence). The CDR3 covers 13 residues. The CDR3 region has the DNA TGTGCCAGCAGCTACCTAGCGGGATTCGAGCAGTACTTC. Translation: CASSYLAGFEQYF.

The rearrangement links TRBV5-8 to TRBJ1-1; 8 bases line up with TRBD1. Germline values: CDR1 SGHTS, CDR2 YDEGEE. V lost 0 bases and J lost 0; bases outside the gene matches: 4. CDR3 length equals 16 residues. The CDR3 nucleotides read TGTGCCAGCAGCTTGGAGCAGGGGGCCCTGAACACTGAAGCTTTCTTT. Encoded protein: CASSLEQGALNTEAFF.

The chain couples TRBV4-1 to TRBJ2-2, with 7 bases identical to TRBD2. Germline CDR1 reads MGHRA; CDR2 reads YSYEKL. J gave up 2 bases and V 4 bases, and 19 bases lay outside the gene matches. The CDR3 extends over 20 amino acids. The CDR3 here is CASSPAPGDYRTLNTGELFF. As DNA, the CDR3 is TGCGCCAGCAGCCCCGCTCCGGGGGACTACCGCACCCTAAACACCGGGGAGCTGTTTTTT.

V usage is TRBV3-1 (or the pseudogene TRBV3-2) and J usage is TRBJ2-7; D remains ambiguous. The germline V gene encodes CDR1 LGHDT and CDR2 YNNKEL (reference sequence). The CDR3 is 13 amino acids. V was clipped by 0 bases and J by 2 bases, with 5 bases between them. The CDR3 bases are TGTGCCAGCAGCCAAGATACTACCTACGAGCAGTACTTC. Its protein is CASSQDTTYEQYF.

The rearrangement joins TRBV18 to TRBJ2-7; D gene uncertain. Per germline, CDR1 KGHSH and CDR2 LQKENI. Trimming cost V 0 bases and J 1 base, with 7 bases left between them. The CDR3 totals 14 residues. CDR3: CASSPPYPSYEQYF. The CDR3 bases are TGTGCCAGCTCACCACCTTATCCGTCCTACGAGCAGTACTTC.

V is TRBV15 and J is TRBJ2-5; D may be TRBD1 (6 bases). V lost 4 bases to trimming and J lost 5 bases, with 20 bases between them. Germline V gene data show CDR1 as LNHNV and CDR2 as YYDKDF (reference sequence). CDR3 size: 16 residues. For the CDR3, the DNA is TGTGCCACCAGCAACCTCCGGGACAAGGCGAGCGAGACCCAGTACTTC. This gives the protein CATSNLRDKASETQYF.

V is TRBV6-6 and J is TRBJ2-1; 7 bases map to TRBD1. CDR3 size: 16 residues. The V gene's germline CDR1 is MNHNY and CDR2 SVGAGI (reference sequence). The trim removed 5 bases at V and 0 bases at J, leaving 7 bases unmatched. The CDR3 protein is CASSRQGQNSYNEQFF. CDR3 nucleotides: TGTGCCAGCAGTCGACAGGGACAAAACTCCTACAATGAGCAGTTCTTC.

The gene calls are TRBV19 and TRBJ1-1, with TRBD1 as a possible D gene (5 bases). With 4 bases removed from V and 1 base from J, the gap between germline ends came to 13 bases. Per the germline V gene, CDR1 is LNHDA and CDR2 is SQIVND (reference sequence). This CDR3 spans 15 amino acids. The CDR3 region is CASSTGGTKNTEAFF. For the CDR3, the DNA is TGTGCCAGTAGTACGGGAGGGACGAAGAACACTGAAGCTTTCTTT.

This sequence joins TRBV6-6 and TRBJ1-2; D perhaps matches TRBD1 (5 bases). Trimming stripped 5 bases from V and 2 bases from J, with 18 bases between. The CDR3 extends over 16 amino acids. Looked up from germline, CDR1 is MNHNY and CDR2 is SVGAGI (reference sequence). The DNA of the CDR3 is TGTGCCAGCAGTCGATCCGGGACTAATCGAAACTATGGCTACACCTTC. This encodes CASSRSGTNRNYGYTF.

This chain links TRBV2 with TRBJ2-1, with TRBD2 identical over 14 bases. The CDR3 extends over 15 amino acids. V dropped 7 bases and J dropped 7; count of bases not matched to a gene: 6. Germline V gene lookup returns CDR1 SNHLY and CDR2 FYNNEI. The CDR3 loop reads CASIRLAGGGNEQFF. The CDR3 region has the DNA TGTGCCAGCATCAGACTAGCGGGAGGGGGGAATGAGCAGTTCTTC.

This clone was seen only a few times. The CDR3 nucleotides are TGTGCCAGCAGTTACGGAACAGGGGGCTTCCCTGAAGCTTTCTTT. It encodes CASSYGTGGFPEAFF. The chain is built from TRBV6-5 and TRBJ1-1, with TRBD1 matching over 9 bases. Germline-derived CDR1 and CDR2 are MNHEY and SVGAGI. This CDR3 comprises 15 residues. The junction had 7 bases not matched to a gene; V was cut back by 2 bases and J by 6 bases.

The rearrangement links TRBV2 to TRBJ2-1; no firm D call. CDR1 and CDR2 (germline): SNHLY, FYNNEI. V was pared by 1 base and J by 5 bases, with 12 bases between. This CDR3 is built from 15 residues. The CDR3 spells CASSEVQINNNEQFF. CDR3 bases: TGTGCCAGCAGTGAAGTTCAAATAAACAACAATGAGCAGTTCTTC. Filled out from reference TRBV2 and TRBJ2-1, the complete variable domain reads EPEVTQTPSHQVTQMGQEVILRCVPISNHLYFYWYRQILGQKVEFLVSFYNNEISEKSEIFDDQFSVERPDGSNFTLKIRSTKLEDSAMYFCASSEVQINNNEQFFGPGTRLTVL.

Here the CDR3 reads CATSDPNRGNPLRNTIYF. CDR3 nucleotides: TGTGCCACCAGTGACCCCAACAGGGGGAATCCCCTTAGAAACACCATATATTTT. The chain uses TRBV24-1 and TRBJ1-3; 8 bases match TRBD1. This CDR3 contains 18 residues. J gave up 5 bases and V 4 bases, and 15 bases lay outside the gene matches. Germline V gene data show CDR1 as KGHDR and CDR2 as SFDVKD.

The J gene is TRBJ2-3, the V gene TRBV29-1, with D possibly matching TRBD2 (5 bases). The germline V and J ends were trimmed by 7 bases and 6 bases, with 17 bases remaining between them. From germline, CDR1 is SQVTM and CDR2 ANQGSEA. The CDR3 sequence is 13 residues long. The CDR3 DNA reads TGCAGCGCGACTAACCCCAAAGTGGATACGCAGTATTTT. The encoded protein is CSATNPKVDTQYF.

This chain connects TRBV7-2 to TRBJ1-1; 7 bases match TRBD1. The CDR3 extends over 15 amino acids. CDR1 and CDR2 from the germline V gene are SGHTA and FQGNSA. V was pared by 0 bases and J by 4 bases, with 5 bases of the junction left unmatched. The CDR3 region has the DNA TGTGCCAGCAGCTTAGCATCAGGGGGGCCCACTGAAGCTTTCTTT. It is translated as CASSLASGGPTEAFF.

DNA of the CDR3: TGTGCCAGTAGTCTACTTAGCGTTACCTACAATGAGCAGTTCTTC. Translated, it gives CASSLLSVTYNEQFF. The chain combines TRBV19 with TRBJ2-1; a possible D gene is TRBD2 (5 bases). The V end was cut by 5 bases, the J end by 2 bases, with 13 bases between. The CDR3 contains 15 residues. CDR1 LNHDA and CDR2 SQIVND come from the germline V gene (reference sequence).

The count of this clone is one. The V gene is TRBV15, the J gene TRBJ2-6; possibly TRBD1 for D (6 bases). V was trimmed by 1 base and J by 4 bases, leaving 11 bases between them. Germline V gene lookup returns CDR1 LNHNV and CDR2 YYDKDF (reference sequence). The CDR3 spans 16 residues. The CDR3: CATSRGARGGANVLTF. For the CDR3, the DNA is TGTGCCACCAGCAGAGGGGCCAGGGGAGGGGCCAACGTCCTGACTTTC.

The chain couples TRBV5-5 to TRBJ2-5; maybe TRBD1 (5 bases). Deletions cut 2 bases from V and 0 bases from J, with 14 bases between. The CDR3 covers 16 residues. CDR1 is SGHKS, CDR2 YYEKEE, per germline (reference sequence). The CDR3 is CASSFRSRVDQETQYF. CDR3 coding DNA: TGTGCCAGCAGCTTTAGGTCCAGGGTTGACCAAGAGACCCAGTACTTC.